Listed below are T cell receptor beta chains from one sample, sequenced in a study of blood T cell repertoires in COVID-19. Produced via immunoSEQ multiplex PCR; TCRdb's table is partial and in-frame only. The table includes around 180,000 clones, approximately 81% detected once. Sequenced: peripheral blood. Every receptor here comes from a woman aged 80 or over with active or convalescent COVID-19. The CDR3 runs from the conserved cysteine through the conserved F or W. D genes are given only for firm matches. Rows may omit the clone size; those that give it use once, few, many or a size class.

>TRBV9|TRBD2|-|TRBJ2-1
CASSVTLAGGYNEQFF
TGTGCCAGCAGCGTAACCCTAGCGGGAGGTTACAATGAGCAGTTCTTC
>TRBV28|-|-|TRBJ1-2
CASSLPGLGNYGYTF
TGTGCCAGCAGCTTGCCGGGGTTAGGTAACTATGGCTACACCTTC
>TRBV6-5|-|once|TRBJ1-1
CASSDSWWQGEAFF
TGTGCCAGCAGCGACAGCTGGTGGCAGGGAGAAGCTTTCTTT
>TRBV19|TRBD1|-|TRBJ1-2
CASSITLRGTASLYGYTF
TGTGCCAGTAGTATCACTTTGAGGGGGACAGCTTCCCTCTATGGCTACACCTTC
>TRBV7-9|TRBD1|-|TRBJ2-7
CASSWGTGAYEQYF
TGTGCCAGCAGCTGGGGGACAGGGGCCTACGAGCAGTACTTC
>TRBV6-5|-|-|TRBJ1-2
CASSPDRGPYGYTF
TGTGCCAGCAGCCCCGACCGGGGTCCCTATGGCTACACCTTC
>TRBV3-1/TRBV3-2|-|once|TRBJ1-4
CASSPGGNRNEKLFF
TGTGCCAGCAGTCCCGGAGGAAACCGGAATGAAAAACTGTTTTTT
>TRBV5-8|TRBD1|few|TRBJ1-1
CASSLVRTGGTEAFF
TGTGCCAGCAGCTTGGTGAGGACAGGGGGCACTGAAGCTTTCTTT
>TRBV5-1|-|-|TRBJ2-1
CASSLGYQSYNEQFF
TGCGCCAGCAGCTTGGGCTACCAATCCTACAATGAGCAGTTCTTC
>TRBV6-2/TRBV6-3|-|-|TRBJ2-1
CASSREWAYNEQFF
TGTGCCAGCAGTCGGGAGTGGGCATACAATGAGCAGTTCTTC
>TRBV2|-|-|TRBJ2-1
CASSGQSYNEQFF
TGTGCCAGCAGTGGGCAATCCTACAATGAGCAGTTCTTC
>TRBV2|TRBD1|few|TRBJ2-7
CASTRGGDRGFRGYEQYF
TGTGCCAGCACTCGAGGCGGGGACAGGGGATTTCGAGGGTACGAGCAGTACTTC
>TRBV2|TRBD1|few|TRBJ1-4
CARRDRAGEKLFF
TGTGCCAGAAGGGACAGGGCCGGTGAAAAACTGTTTTTT
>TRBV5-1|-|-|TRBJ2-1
CASSFQGNNEQFF
TGCGCCAGCAGCTTTCAGGGGAACAATGAGCAGTTCTTC
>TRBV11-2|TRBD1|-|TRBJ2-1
CASSPGTANEQFF
TGTGCCAGCAGCCCGGGGACAGCGAATGAGCAGTTCTTC
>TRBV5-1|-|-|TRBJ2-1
CASSLGQGNEQFF
TGCGCCAGCAGCCTGGGACAAGGCAATGAGCAGTTCTTC
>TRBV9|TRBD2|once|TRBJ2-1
CASSEGTSGSSYNEQFF
TGTGCCAGCAGCGAGGGGACTAGCGGGAGCTCCTACAATGAGCAGTTCTTC
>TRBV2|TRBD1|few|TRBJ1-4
CASSVGQGSNEKLFF
TGTGCCAGCAGTGTCGGACAGGGGAGTAATGAAAAACTGTTTTTT
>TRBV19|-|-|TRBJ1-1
CASSRWTANTEAFF
TGTGCCAGTAGTAGATGGACAGCTAACACTGAAGCTTTCTTT
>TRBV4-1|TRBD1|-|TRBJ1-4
CASSRDRADEKLFF
TGCGCCAGCAGCCGAGACAGGGCGGATGAAAAACTGTTTTTT
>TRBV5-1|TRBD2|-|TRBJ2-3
CASSYGRDTQYF
TGCGCCAGCAGTTACGGGAGGGATACGCAGTATTTT
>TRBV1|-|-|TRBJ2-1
CTSSQDYSSGLYYNEQFF
TGCACCAGCAGCCAAGATTACTCTAGCGGGTTATACTACAATGAGCAGTTCTTC
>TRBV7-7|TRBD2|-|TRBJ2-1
CASSLAGGKAEQFF
TGTGCCAGCAGCTTGGCGGGAGGGAAGGCTGAGCAGTTCTTC
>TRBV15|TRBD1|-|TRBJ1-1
CATSRDRWDLEAFF
TGTGCCACCAGCAGGGACAGGTGGGATCTTGAAGCTTTCTTT
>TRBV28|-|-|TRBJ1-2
CASSPRAAGLGGYTF
TGTGCCAGCAGTCCCCGAGCGGCGGGCCTGGGGGGCTACACCTTC
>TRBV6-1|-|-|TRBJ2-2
CASSEASGPQFGELFF
TGTGCCAGCAGTGAAGCGTCAGGGCCGCAGTTTGGGGAGCTGTTTTTT
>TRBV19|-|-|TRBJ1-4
CASSRQTVTTNEKLFF
TGTGCCAGTAGTAGACAAACAGTTACTACTAATGAAAAACTGTTTTTT
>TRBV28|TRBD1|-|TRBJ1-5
CASSSTGQGNQPQHF
TGTGCCAGCAGTTCTACGGGACAGGGGAATCAGCCCCAGCATTTT
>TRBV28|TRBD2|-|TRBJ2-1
CASTKLGGLAGNEQFF
TGTGCCAGCACTAAGTTAGGAGGACTAGCGGGTAATGAGCAGTTCTTC
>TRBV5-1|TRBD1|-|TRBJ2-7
CASSIGQGPGEQYF
TGCGCCAGCAGCATCGGACAGGGCCCGGGCGAGCAGTACTTC
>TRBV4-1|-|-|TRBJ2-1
CASSQEQSTYNEQFF
TGCGCCAGCAGCCAAGAACAGAGTACCTACAATGAGCAGTTCTTC
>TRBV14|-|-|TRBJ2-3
CASSQGPRGTDTQYF
TGTGCCAGCAGCCAAGGCCCTCGGGGCACAGATACGCAGTATTTT
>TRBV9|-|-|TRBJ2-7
CASSVATGEDEQYF
TGTGCCAGCAGCGTAGCTACAGGGGAGGACGAGCAGTACTTC